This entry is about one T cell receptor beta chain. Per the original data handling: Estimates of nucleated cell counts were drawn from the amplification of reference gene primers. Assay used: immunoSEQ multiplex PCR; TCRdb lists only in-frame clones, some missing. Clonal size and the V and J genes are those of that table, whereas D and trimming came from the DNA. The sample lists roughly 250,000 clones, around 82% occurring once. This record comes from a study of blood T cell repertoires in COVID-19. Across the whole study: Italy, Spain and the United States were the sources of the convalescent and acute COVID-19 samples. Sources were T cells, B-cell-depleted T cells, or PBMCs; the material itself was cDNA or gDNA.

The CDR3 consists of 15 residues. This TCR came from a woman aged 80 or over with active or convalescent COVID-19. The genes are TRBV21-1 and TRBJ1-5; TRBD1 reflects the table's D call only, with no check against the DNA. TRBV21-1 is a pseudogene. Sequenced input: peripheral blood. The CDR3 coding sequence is TGTGCCAGCAACAAAGAGTTCAGGGTTAGCCAGCCCCAGCATTTT. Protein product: CASNKEFRVSQPQHF.